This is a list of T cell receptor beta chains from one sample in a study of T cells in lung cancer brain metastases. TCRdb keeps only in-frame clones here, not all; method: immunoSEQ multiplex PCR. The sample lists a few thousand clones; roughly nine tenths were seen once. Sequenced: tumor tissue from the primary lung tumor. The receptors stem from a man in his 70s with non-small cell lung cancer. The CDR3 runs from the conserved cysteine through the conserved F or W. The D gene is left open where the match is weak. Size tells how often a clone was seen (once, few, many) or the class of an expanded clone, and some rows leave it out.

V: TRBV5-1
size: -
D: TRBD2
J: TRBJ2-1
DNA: TGCGCCAGCAGCACCCAACTAGCGGGAGGAAATGAGCAGTTCTTC
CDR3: CASSTQLAGGNEQFF

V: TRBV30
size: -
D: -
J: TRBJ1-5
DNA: TGTGTCTGGAGTGGTAGCAATCAGCCCCAGCATTTT
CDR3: CVWSGSNQPQHF

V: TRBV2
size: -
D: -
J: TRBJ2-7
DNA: TGTGCCAGCAGTTCGAGCTCCTACGAGCAGTACTTC
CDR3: CASSSSSYEQYF

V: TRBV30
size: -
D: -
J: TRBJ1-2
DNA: TGTGCCTGGAACAACCCCCGGGGTGGCGCGACCTATGGCTACACCTTC
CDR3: CAWNNPRGGATYGYTF

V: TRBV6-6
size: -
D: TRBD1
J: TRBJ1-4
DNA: TGTGCCAGCAGTCCGCAACCGGGACAGGTTAATGAAAAACTGTTTTTT
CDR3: CASSPQPGQVNEKLFF

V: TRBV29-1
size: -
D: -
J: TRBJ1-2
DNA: TGCAGCGTTCCCAAATCAGACAGATTATATGGCTACACCTTC
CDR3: CSVPKSDRLYGYTF

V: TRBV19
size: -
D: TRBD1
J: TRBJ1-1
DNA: TGTGCCAGTATTAAGGACAGGGTGAACACTGAAGCTTTCTTT
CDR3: CASIKDRVNTEAFF

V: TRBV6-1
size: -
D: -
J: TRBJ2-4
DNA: TGTGCCAGCACTCGGAGGGCGTCTGCCAAAAACATTCAGTACTTC
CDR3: CASTRRASAKNIQYF

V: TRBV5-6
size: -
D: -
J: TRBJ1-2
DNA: TGTGCCAGCAGGTTACAGCGAAACTATGGCTACACCTTC
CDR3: CASRLQRNYGYTF

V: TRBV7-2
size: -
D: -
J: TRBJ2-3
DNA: TGTGCCAGCAGCTTAGAAGGGAGGCTCTTGGGGGATACGCAGTATTTT
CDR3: CASSLEGRLLGDTQYF

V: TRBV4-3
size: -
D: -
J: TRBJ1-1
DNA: TGCGCCAGCAGCCAAGAGGCACAGCTGACTGAAGCTTTCTTT
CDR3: CASSQEAQLTEAFF

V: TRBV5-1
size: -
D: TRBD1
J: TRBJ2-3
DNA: TGCGCCAGCAGCTTGTCTGCAGGGGGCATCACAGATACGCAGTATTTT
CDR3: CASSLSAGGITDTQYF

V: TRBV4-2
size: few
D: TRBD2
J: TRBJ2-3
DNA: TGTGCCAGCAGCCCTGGAAGCGGGGGTAGCACAGATACGCAGTATTTT
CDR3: CASSPGSGGSTDTQYF

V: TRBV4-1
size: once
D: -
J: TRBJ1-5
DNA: TGCGCCAGCAGCCAAGAGGACAATCAGCCCCAGCATTTT
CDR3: CASSQEDNQPQHF

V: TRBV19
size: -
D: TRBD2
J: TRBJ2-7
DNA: TGTACCAGTAGTATTGGGCGGGAGAGATACGAGCAGTACTTC
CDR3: CTSSIGRERYEQYF

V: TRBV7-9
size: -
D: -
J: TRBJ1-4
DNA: TGTGCCAGCAGCTCCGAAAGGGGGAATAATGAAAAACTGTTTTTT
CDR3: CASSSERGNNEKLFF

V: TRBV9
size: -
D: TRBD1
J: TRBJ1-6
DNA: TGTGCCAGCAGCTACACAGGGGTTAATTCACCCCTCCACTTT
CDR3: CASSYTGVNSPLHF

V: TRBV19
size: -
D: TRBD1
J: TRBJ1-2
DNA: TGTGCCAGTAGTAAACTAGAAGGGACAGGGGAGCATGGCTACACCTTC
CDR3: CASSKLEGTGEHGYTF

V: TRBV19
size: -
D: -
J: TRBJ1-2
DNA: TGTGCCCTAAGGGTGCCCAAGGGCGGCTACACCTTC
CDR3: CALRVPKGGYTF

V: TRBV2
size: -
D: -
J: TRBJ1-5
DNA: TGTGCCAGCAGTGTGGCCAGCCGCCAGCCCCAGCATTTT
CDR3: CASSVASRQPQHF

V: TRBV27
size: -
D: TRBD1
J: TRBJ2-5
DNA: TGTGCCAGCAGTTCCACAGGGGGCGTGAAAGAGACCCAGTACTTC
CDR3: CASSSTGGVKETQYF

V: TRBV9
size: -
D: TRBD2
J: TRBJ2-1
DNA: TGTGCCAGCAGCGTCGGCCCTAGCGGGGGGGCGAATGAGCAGTTCTTC
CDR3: CASSVGPSGGANEQFF

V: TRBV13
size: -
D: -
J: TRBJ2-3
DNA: TGTGCCAGCAGCCCCGGGGACTTCCGAGCGACAGATACGCAGTATTTT
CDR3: CASSPGDFRATDTQYF

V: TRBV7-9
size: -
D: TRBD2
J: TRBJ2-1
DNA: TGTGCCAGCAGCTCCCTCGGGAGGGCCCCTAACAATGAGCAGTTCTTC
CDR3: CASSSLGRAPNNEQFF

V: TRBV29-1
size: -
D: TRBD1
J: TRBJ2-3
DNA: TGCAGCGTTCAACTCGGGACAGGGGTTCGCACAGATACGCAGTATTTT
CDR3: CSVQLGTGVRTDTQYF

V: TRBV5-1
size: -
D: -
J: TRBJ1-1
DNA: TGCGCCAGCAGCTTGAGACAGCTGAACACTGAAGCTTTCTTT
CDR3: CASSLRQLNTEAFF

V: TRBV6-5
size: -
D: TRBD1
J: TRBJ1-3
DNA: TGTGCCAGCAGTTACTCGGGGACAGCTCTTGGCACCATATATTTT
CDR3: CASSYSGTALGTIYF

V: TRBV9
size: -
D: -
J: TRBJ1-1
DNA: TGTGCCAGCAGCGTGACGGGGAACACTGAAGCTTTCTTT
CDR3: CASSVTGNTEAFF

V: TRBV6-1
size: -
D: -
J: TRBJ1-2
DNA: TGTGCCAGCAGTGAACGTCCCCTCTATGACTACACCTTC
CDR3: CASSERPLYDYTF

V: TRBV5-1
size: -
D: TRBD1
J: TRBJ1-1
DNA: TGCGCCAGCAGCTTGGGACAGGGGGGGAACACTGAAGCTTTCTTT
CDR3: CASSLGQGGNTEAFF

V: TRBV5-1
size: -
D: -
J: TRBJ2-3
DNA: TGCGCCAGCAGCTTACTAGGGAGCACAGATACGCAGTATTTT
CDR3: CASSLLGSTDTQYF

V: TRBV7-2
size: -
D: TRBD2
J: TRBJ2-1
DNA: TGTGCCAGCAGCTTAGGCGGGACTAGCGGGAGGCTATCCTACAATGAGCAGTTCTTC
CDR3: CASSLGGTSGRLSYNEQFF

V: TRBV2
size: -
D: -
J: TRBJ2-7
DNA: TGTGCCAGCAGTGATAGCTCCCCCTACGAGCAGTACTTC
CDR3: CASSDSSPYEQYF

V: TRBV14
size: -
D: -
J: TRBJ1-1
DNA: TGTGCCAGCAGCTTAAGGACCGGGATGAACACTGAAGCTTTCTTT
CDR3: CASSLRTGMNTEAFF

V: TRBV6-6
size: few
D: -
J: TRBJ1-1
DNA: TGTGCCAGCAGTTCCCCACGGCAGCAAACTGAAGCTTTCTTT
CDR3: CASSSPRQQTEAFF